This passage covers 5 T cell receptor beta chains from one sample sequenced in a study of graft-versus-host responses after intestinal transplantation. Profiling relied on immunoSEQ multiplex PCR, and the TCRdb table lists in-frame clones only, not all of them. The sample has some 10,000 clones; 90% to 95% are singletons. This sample comprised bone marrow, obtained around 75 weeks after intestinal transplantation. The receptors derive from a human patient who received an intestinal transplant, so some T cells may come from the graft donor.

The chain employs TRBV19 and TRBJ1-1; D possibly corresponds to TRBD1 (5 bases). V was pared by 7 bases and J by 8 bases, with 14 bases between. Germline values: CDR1 LNHDA, CDR2 SQIVND (reference sequence). This CDR3 region has 12 residues. Here the CDR3 reads CASMGGALEAFF. CDR3 bases: TGTGCCAGTATGGGCGGGGCCCTCGAAGCTTTCTTT. The whole variable domain, remainder taken from reference TRBV19 and TRBJ1-1, is DGGITQSPKYLFRKEGQNVTLSCEQNLNHDAMYWYRQDPGQGLRLIYYSQIVNDFQKGDIAEGYSVSREKKESFPLTVTSAQKNPTAFYLCASMGGALEAFFGQGTRLTVV.

This chain uses TRBV18 with TRBJ2-3, with D possibly TRBD1 on 6 matching bases. The length of the CDR3 is 15 residues. CDR1 and CDR2 (germline): KGHSH, LQKENI. V was cut by 3 bases and J by 4 bases, with 14 bases left in between. In DNA, the CDR3 is TGTGCCAGCTCACCCCAAACGACAGGATCAGATACGCAGTATTTT. As protein: CASSPQTTGSDTQYF. Full variable domain (missing parts from reference TRBV18 and TRBJ2-3): NAGVMQNPRHLVRRRGQEARLRCSPMKGHSHVYWYRQLPEEGLKFMVYLQKENIIDESGMPKERFSAEFPKEGPSILRIQQVVRGDSAAYFCASSPQTTGSDTQYFGPGTRLTVL.

The chain has TRBV4-3 and TRBJ1-4, with TRBD1 matching 7 bases. This CDR3 has 15 amino acids. From germline, CDR1 is LGHNA and CDR2 YSLEER. Losses at the gene ends were 1 base for V and 12 bases for J; bases not matched to a gene: 11. CDR3 sequence: CASSQGDSFNGQLFF. CDR3 coding DNA: TGCGCCAGCAGCCAAGGGGACAGTTTTAATGGGCAACTGTTTTTT.

This chain joins TRBV4-1 and TRBJ2-7; 9 positions match TRBD1. Germline V gene sequence: CDR1 MGHRA, CDR2 YSYEKL. After removal of 2 bases from V and 7 bases from J, the junction contained 6 bases not matched to a gene. This CDR3 contains 14 residues. CDR3 protein: CASSQSGQGGEQYF. The CDR3 DNA reads as TGCGCCAGCAGCCAATCGGGACAGGGTGGAGAGCAGTACTTC.

The V gene is TRBV11-2, the J gene TRBJ2-1; the D is unclear. Germline V gene lookup returns CDR1 SGHAT and CDR2 FQNNGV. The V end was cut by 4 bases, the J end by 1 base, with 14 bases between. The CDR3 runs to 16 residues. CDR3 bases: TGTGCCAGCAGCTCTGAGCCCTTGGCGTCCTACAATGAGCAGTTCTTC. It translates to CASSSEPLASYNEQFF.